The 14 T cell receptor beta chains below were found in one sample sequenced in a study of shared clonotypes between healthy human individuals. Profiling relied on immunoSEQ multiplex PCR, and the TCRdb table lists in-frame clones only, not all of them. The sample has 1.4 million to 1.5 million clones, around 97% seen once. Sequencing used naive CD4+ T cells sorted from blood. Subset reported: CD45RA+ positively selected. The receptors here all came from a man aged 25-45 years in good health.

The chain uses TRBV15 and TRBJ1-3, with no clear D. Germline CDR1 LNHNV, CDR2 YYDKDF (reference sequence). The CDR3 has 16 amino acids. V was cut by 0 bases and J by 0 bases, with 9 bases left in between. CDR3: CATSRDMVPSGNTIYF. The CDR3 coding sequence is TGTGCCACCAGCAGAGATATGGTTCCCTCTGGAAACACCATATATTTT.

Written as DNA, the CDR3 is TGTGCCAGCAGTTTGTTGGCTCCCCGGCAGTTCTTC. This sequence encodes CASSLLAPRQFF. This chain uses TRBV28 with TRBJ2-1; D is undetermined. Germline-derived CDR1 and CDR2 are MDHEN and SYDVKM. Between the trimmed V and J ends, which lost 3 bases and 12 bases, there was a span of 12 bases. The CDR3 has 12 residues.

The chain joins TRBV6-5 to TRBJ2-6; D is possibly TRBD1 (6 bases). The CDR3 loop spans 16 amino acids. Germline V gene sequence: CDR1 MNHEY, CDR2 SVGAGI. Trimming removed 4 bases at V and 2 bases at J, with 12 bases between. The CDR3 DNA reads TGTGCCAGCAGTTGGGACACCAACCCTGGGGCCAACGTCCTGACTTTC. This sequence encodes CASSWDTNPGANVLTF.

This clone was detected once. CDR3 amino acids: CASTSKTGLAAVSYEQYF. In nucleotides, the CDR3 is TGTGCCAGCACCTCGAAGACGGGACTAGCGGCGGTCTCCTACGAGCAGTACTTC. The rearrangement links TRBV6-7 to TRBJ2-7; 11 bases fit TRBD2. TRBV6-7 has ORF status, its function being uncertain. This CDR3 has 18 residues. Losses at the gene ends were 7 bases for V and 0 bases for J; bases not matched to a gene: 14.

This clone appeared once. The chain couples TRBV6-6 to TRBJ2-2; D unresolved. This CDR3 has 12 residues. Germline lookup yields CDR1 MNHNY and CDR2 SVGAGI (reference sequence). Trimming cost V 3 bases and J 8 bases, with 7 bases left between them. CDR3 protein: CASSYPFGELFF. As DNA, the CDR3 is TGTGCCAGCAGTTATCCTTTTGGGGAGCTGTTTTTT.

The chain has TRBV2 and TRBJ2-7; 10 nucleotides match TRBD2. The V segment lost 4 bases and the J segment 4 bases; nucleotides outside the gene matches: 7. Germline V CDR1 and CDR2: SNHLY, FYNNEI. The CDR3 runs 15 residues. The CDR3 coding sequence is TGTGCCAGCAGTGGTCCCGGGACTAGCGCGTACGAGCAGTACTTC. Translation: CASSGPGTSAYEQYF.

A single count supports this clone. A single base separates this from a much larger clone, so it may be a read error. This chain joins TRBV7-2 and TRBJ2-7, with 12 bases aligning to TRBD2. The CDR3 spans 15 residues. V lost 5 bases and J lost 9; bases outside the gene matches: 11. Germline lookup yields CDR1 SGHTA and CDR2 FQGNSA. The CDR3 coding sequence is TGTGCCAGCAGCCCGAGACTAGCGGGAGACGGCGGGCAGTACTTC. This translates into CASSPRLAGDGGQYF.

The table lists this clone with a count of one. The chain has TRBV4-2 and TRBJ2-7, with TRBD1 matching over 9 bases. Trimming took 4 bases from V and 6 from J; bases not matched to a gene: 7. Germline assignment: CDR1 LGHNA and CDR2 YNFKEQ. The CDR3 sequence is 14 residues long. CDR3 nucleotides: TGTGCCAGCAGCCCGGACAGGGGAACTGGCGAGCAGTACTTC. The encoded protein is CASSPDRGTGEQYF.

V is TRBV19 and J is TRBJ2-1, with TRBD2 matching over 12 bases. The CDR3 has 14 amino acids. Germline values: CDR1 LNHDA, CDR2 SQIVND (reference sequence). V shed 3 bases, J shed 11 bases, and the junction held 5 bases outside the gene matches. The CDR3 protein is CASSILAGGPKQFF. The CDR3 DNA sequence: TGTGCCAGTAGTATCCTAGCGGGAGGGCCAAAGCAGTTCTTC.

This clone was counted between two and nine times. The chain is built from TRBV2 and TRBJ1-3; the D is unclear. Germline V lookup: CDR1 SNHLY, CDR2 FYNNEI. There are 17 residues in the CDR3. V lost 5 bases and J 1 base, leaving 18 bases between the germline ends. The DNA of the CDR3 is TGTGCCAGCAGTCCCCGACTCTCTTACTATTCTGGAAACACCATATATTTT. It codes for CASSPRLSYYSGNTIYF.

Of note for this clone: Additional DNA sequences in this sample encode the identical CDR3. This chain uses TRBV9 with TRBJ2-2; a possible D gene is TRBD2 (6 bases). CDR1 is SGDLS, CDR2 YYNGEE, per germline. The CDR3 has 15 residues. The ends were cut back, 0 bases at V and 5 bases at J, with 11 bases in the middle. The CDR3 coding sequence is TGTGCCAGCAGCGTAGCGGGAGTTGGAACCGGGGAGCTGTTTTTT. Translated, it gives CASSVAGVGTGELFF.

A remark on this clone: At the DNA level, this CDR3 is encoded by other sequences in the same sample as well. The genes are TRBV28 and TRBJ2-7; no clear D. V lost 6 bases and J lost 2, with 14 bases in between. Germline V lookup: CDR1 MDHEN, CDR2 SYDVKM. CDR3 length equals 14 residues. CDR3 in amino acids: CASREAGRTYEQYF. As DNA, the CDR3 is TGTGCCAGCAGAGAAGCAGGAAGAACCTACGAGCAGTACTTC.

The genes are TRBV28 and TRBJ2-5, with TRBD2 matching 11 bases. Losses at the gene ends were 8 bases for V and 6 bases for J; bases not matched to a gene: 11. In germline, CDR1 is MDHEN, CDR2 SYDVKM. The CDR3 length is 15 residues. CDR3 DNA: TGTGCCAGCGGACCAGGGACTAGCGGATCGAAGACCCAGTACTTC. Protein: CASGPGTSGSKTQYF.

The chain couples TRBV18 to TRBJ1-5; D is perhaps TRBD1 (6 bases). The CDR3 contains 14 residues. Trimming removed 0 bases from V and 5 bases from J, with 8 bases in between. Germline V lookup: CDR1 KGHSH, CDR2 LQKENI. Written as DNA, the CDR3 is TGTGCCAGCTCACCACCAGGGGGGGATCAGCCCCAGCATTTT. Residues: CASSPPGGDQPQHF.